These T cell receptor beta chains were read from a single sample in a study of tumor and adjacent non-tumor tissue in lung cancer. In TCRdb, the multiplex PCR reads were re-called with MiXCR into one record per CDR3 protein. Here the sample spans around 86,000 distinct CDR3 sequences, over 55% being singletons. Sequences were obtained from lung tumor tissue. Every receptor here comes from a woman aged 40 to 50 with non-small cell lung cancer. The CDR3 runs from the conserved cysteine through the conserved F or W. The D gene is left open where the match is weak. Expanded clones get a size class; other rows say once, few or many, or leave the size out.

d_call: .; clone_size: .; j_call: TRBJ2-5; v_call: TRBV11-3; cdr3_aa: CASSFFNQETQYF; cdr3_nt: TGTGCAAGCAGCTTTTTCAACCAAGAGACCCAGTACTTC
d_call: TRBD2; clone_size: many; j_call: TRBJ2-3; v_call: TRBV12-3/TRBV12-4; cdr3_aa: CASTGTSERYTQYF; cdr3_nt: TGTGCCAGCACGGGGACTAGCGAAAGATATACGCAGTATTTT
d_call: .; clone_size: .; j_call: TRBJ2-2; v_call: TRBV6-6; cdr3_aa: CVSSYRAGESTGELFF; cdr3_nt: TGTGTCAGCAGTTATAGGGCCGGGGAGAGTACCGGGGAGCTGTTTTTT
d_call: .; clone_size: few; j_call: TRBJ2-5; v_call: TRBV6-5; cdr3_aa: CASSYLGGQETQYF; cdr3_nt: TGTGCCAGCAGTTACCTCGGGGGACAAGAGACCCAGTACTTC
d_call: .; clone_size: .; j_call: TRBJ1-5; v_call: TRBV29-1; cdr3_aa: CSVGDVVNQPQHF; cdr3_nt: TGCAGCGTAGGGGACGTGGTCAATCAGCCCCAGCATTTT
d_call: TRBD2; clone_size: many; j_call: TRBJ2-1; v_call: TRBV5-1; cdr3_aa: CASSSRLADEQFF; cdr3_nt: TGCGCCAGCAGCTCACGACTAGCGGATGAGCAGTTCTTC
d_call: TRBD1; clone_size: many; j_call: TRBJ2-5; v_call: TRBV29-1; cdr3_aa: CSVVVWDRSQETQYF; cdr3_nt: TGCAGCGTTGTAGTATGGGACAGGAGTCAAGAGACCCAGTACTTC
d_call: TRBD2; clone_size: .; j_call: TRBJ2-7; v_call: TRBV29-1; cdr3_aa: CSVAGGLAGSYEQYF; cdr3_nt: TGCAGCGTTGCCGGGGGACTAGCGGGCTCCTACGAACAGTACTTC
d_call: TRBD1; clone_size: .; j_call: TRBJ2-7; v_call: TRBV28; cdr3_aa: CTSSLIADRAYEQYF; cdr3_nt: TGCACCAGCAGTCTGATCGCTGACAGGGCCTACGAGCAGTACTTC
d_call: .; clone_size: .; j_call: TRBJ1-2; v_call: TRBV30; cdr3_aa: CAWSRGENYIYTF; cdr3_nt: TGTGCCTGGAGTCGGGGGGAAAACTATATCTACACCTTC
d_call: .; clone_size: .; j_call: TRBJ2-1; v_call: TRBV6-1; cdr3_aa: CASSAEAGFSYNEQFF; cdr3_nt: TGTGCCAGCAGCGCAGAAGCGGGCTTCTCCTACAATGAGCAGTTCTTC
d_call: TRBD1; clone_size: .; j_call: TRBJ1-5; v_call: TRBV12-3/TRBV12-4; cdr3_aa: CANSSNQGAMSQPQHF; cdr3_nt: TGTGCCAACAGCTCCAACCAGGGGGCAATGAGTCAGCCCCAGCATTTT
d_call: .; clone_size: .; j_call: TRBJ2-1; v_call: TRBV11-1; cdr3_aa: CASSLCVVDYNEQFF; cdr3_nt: TGTGCCAGTAGCTTATGTGTGGTAGATTACAATGAGCAGTTCTTT
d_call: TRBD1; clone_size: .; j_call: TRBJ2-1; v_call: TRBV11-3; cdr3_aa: CANSSQGQGSYEQFF; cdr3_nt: TGTGCCAACAGCTCCCAGGGACAGGGCAGCTATGAGCAGTTCTTC
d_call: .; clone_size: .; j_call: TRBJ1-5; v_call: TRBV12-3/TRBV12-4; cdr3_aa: CASVTGLTLSNQPRHF; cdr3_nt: TGTGCCTCCGTGACAGGACTTACCCTCAGCAATCAGCCCCGGCATTTT
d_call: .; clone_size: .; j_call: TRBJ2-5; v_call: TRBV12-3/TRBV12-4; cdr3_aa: CASSSSMLGGRVETQYF; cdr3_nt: TGTGCCAGCAGTTCAAGCATGTTGGGAGGCCGCGTGGAGACCCAGTACTTC
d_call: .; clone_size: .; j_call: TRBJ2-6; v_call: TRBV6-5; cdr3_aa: CASSYSFSREFGAKVLTF; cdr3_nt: TGTGCCAGCAGTTACTCCTTCTCAAGGGAATTCGGGGCCAAGGTCCTGACTTTC
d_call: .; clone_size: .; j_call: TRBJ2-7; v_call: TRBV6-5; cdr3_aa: CASSYLENGGEQYF; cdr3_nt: TGTGCCAGTAGTTACCTTGAAAACGGCGGCGAGCAGTACTTC
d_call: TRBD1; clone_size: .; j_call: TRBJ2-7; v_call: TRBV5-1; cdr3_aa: CASNLTGESYEQYF; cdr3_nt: TGCGCCAGCAACTTGACAGGGGAGTCCTACGAGCAGTACTTC
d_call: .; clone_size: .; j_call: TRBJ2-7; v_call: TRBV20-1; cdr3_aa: CSARDLRGASYEQYF; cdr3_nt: TGCAGTGCTAGAGATCTTCGGGGGGCCTCCTACGAGCAGTACTTC
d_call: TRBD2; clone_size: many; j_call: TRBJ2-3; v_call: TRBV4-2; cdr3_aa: CASSQDLVTSGSTDTQYF; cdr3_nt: TGTGCCAGCAGCCAAGATTTGGTAACTAGCGGTTCCACAGATACGCAGTATTTT
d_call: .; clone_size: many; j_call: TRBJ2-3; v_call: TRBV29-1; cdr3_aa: CSSQTPSSTDTQYF; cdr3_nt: TGCAGCTCTCAGACTCCTTCTAGCACAGATACGCAGTATTTT
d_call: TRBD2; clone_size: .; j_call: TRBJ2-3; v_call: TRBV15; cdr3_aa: CATSLGGARDTQYF; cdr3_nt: TGTGCCACCAGCCTCGGGGGGGCCAGGGATACGCAGTATTTT
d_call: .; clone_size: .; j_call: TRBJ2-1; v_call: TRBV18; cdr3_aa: CARSEADEQFF; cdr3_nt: TGTGCCAGATCAGAGGCGGATGAGCAGTTCTTC
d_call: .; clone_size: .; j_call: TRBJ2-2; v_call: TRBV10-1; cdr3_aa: CASSENRTDTGELFF; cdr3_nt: TGCGCCAGCAGTGAAAACCGGACTGACACCGGGGAGCTGTTTTTT
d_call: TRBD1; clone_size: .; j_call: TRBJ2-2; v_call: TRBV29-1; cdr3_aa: CSVEGRGRMSGAVF; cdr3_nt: TGCAGCGTTGAAGGCAGGGGGCGTATGTCCGGAGCTGTTTTT
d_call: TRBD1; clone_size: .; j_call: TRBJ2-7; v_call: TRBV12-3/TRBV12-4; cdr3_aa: CASNSGQGWNIPEKSNDRYEQYF; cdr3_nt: TGTGCCAGCAATTCGGGACAGGGGTGGAATATACCCGAGAAATCAAACGACCGATACGAGCAGTACTTC
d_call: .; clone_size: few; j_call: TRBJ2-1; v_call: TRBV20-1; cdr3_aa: CSAKFPWGSYNEQFF; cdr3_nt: TGCAGTGCTAAATTCCCTTGGGGCTCCTACAATGAGCAGTTCTTC
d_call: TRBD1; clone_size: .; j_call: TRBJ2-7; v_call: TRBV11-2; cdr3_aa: CASSPGQGVYEQYF; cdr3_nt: TGTGCTAGCAGCCCGGGACAGGGTGTCTACGAGCAGTACTTC
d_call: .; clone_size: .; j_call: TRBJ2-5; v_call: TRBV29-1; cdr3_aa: CSVVGGVGKTQYF; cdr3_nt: TGCAGCGTTGTCGGAGGGGTGGGGAAGACCCAGTACTTC
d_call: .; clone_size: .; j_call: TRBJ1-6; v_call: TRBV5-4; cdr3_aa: CASSPGMGFSPLQF; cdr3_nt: TGTGCCAGCAGCCCCGGCATGGGGTTCTCACCCCTCCAATTT
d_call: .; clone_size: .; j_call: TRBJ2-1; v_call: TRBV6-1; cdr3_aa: CASSDTFEQLF; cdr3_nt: TGTGCCAGCAGTGATACCTTTGAGCAGCTCTTC
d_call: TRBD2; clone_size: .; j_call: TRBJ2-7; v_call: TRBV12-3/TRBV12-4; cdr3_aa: CASSFSRTSPNYDQYF; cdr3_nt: TGTGCCAGCAGTTTTAGCCGGACTAGCCCAAATTACGACCAGTACTTC
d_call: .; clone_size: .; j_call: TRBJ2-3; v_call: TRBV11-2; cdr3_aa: CASVRTGTDSTQYF; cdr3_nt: TGTGCCAGCGTCCGCACGGGCACAGACAGTACGCAGTATTTT
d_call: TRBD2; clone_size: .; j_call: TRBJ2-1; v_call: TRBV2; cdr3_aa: CASETSGSVFEYNKQFF; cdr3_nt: TGTGCCAGCGAGACTAGCGGGAGTGTTTTTGAGTACAATAAGCAGTTCTTC
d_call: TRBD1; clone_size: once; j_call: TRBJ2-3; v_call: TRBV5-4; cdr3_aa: CASSLGQRVDTQYF; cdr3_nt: TGTGCCAGCAGTTTGGGACAGAGGGTCGATACGCAGTATTTT
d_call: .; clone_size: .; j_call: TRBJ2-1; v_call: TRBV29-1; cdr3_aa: CSIEPTPRQGGRNGQFF; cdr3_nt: TGCAGCATTGAACCAACCCCCCGCCAGGGAGGTAGAAATGGGCAGTTCTTC
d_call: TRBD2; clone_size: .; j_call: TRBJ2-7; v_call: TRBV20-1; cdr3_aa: CSVLTGTNGYEHYF; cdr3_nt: TGCAGTGTTCTTACCGGGACTAACGGGTACGAGCATTACTTC
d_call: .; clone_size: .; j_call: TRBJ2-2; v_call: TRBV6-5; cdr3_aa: CTSRNDSNTGELFF; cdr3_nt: TGTACCAGCAGAAACGACTCGAACACCGGGGAGCTGTTTTTT
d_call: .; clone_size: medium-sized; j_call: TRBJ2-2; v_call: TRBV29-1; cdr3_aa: CSARGVGELFF; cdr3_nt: TGCAGCGCGAGAGGGGTTGGGGAGCTGTTTTTT
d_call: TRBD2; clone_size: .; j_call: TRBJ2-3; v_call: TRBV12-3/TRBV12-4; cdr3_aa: CDSSLAGGDTDTQYF; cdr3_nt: TGTGACAGCAGTTTAGCGGGCGGGGACACAGATACGCAGTATTTT
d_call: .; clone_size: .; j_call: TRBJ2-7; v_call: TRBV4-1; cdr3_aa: CASRQGDSAYEQYF; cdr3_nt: TGCGCAAGCAGACAAGGGGACTCCGCCTACGAGCAGTACTTC
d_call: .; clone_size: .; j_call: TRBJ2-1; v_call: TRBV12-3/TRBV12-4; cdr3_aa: CASRPTGRLNEQFF; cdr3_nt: TGTGCCAGCAGACCAACTGGCCGACTAAATGAGCAGTTCTTC